Following are 30 T cell receptor beta chains from one sample sequenced in a study of spatial heterogeneity in lung cancer. Using its own MiXCR run on the 5' RACE reads, TCRdb lists one record per CDR3 protein. This table has about 4,400 distinct CDR3 sequences, over 20% appearing once. Stated time point: sample taken at primary tumor resection. From tumor, nontumor lung or frozen PBMC, whole RNA was taken unsorted for sequencing. The sample here was normal lung tissue next to the tumor, taken at surgery. The receptors were gathered from a female donor with early-stage non-small cell lung cancer.

Remarks on this clonotype: Since the library was made to target alpha chains, this beta chain is a stray read and its abundance is not meaningful. The chain has TRBV27 and TRBJ2-5; D may be TRBD2 (5 bases). Per the germline V gene, CDR1 is MNHEY and CDR2 is SMNVEV (reference sequence). The CDR3 consists of 15 residues. Trimming left V 5 bases short and J 9 bases short, with 22 bases between. CDR3 bases: TGTGCCAGCAGTAAGGCGGAGGCCCGCAAGGGTTCCCAGTACTTC. Amino acid sequence: CASSKAEARKGSQYF.

In this sample, this clonotype is medium-sized. This beta chain slipped into a library made for alpha chains as a stray read, so its size is not meaningful. This sequence joins TRBV11-1 and TRBJ2-7, with 12 bases lining up with TRBD1. Germline V gene lookup returns CDR1 SGHAT and CDR2 FQDESV (reference sequence). With V trimmed by 0 bases and J by 4 bases, 4 bases remained unmatched. The CDR3 contains 16 residues. CDR3 bases: TGTGCCAGCAGCTTAGCCGGGACAGGGGGCAAGTACGAGCAGTACTTC. This translates into CASSLAGTGGKYEQYF.

Within the sample, this clonotype is medium-sized. This beta chain is a stray sequence in a library constructed for alpha chains; its clone size is not meaningful. V usage is TRBV3-1 and J usage is TRBJ2-1; D gene uncertain. In germline, CDR1 is LGHDT, CDR2 YNNKEL (reference sequence). The length of the CDR3 is 12 residues. Trimming left V 4 bases short and J 12 bases short, with 13 bases between. This chain's CDR3 is CASSLIYAVQFF. The CDR3 DNA reads as TGTGCCAGCAGCCTGATTTACGCAGTGCAGTTCTTC.

Only one count was recorded for this clonotype. This beta chain came through as a stray read in a library set up for alpha chains, and its size says little. V gene TRBV4-1 combines with J gene TRBJ2-2; 9 nucleotides align to TRBD2. Germline V gene lookup returns CDR1 MGHRA and CDR2 YSYEKL. The CDR3 length is 19 residues. The J segment lost 3 bases and the V segment lost 0 bases, leaving 11 bases of the junction unmatched. The CDR3 DNA is TGCGCCAGCAGCCAAGATCAGGTTGGGACTAGCAGACACACCGGGGAGCTGTTTTTT. This encodes CASSQDQVGTSRHTGELFF.

This clonotype ranks as medium-sized (0.01 to 0.1%). This beta chain represents an off-target read in a library built for alpha chains; its size is of limited meaning. The chain links TRBV28 to TRBJ1-6; 7 positions agree with TRBD1. CDR1 MDHEN and CDR2 SYDVKM come from the germline V gene. The ends lost 5 bases at V and 4 bases at J; junction bases unmatched: 2. This CDR3 is built from 14 residues. CDR3 protein: CASSGDRYNSPLHF. CDR3 nucleotide sequence: TGTGCCAGCAGTGGGGACAGATATAATTCACCCCTCCACTTT.

Worth noting for this clonotype: Since the library was made to target alpha chains, this beta chain is a stray read and its abundance is not meaningful. V gene TRBV11-2 combines with J gene TRBJ1-2; D call uncertain. CDR1 is SGHAT and CDR2 is FQNNGV in the germline V gene. Trimming stripped 0 bases from V and 0 bases from J, with 11 bases between. The CDR3 contains 16 residues. CDR3 DNA sequence: TGTGCCAGCAGCTTAGAGCGATCACAGTCTAACTATGGCTACACCTTC. Encoded protein: CASSLERSQSNYGYTF.

At least ten counts were recorded for this clonotype. Found in a library prepared for alpha chains, this beta chain is an off-target read, and its abundance has little meaning. V and J are TRBV2 and TRBJ1-5; D gene uncertain. Germline V gives CDR1 SNHLY, CDR2 FYNNEI. This CDR3 is built from 14 residues. V gave up 5 bases and J gave up 0 bases, with 8 bases separating them. The CDR3 DNA sequence: TGTGCCAGCAGTTACAGAGATAGCAATCAGCCCCAGCATTTT. Amino acids: CASSYRDSNQPQHF.

This clonotype was counted many times. This beta chain is a stray read from a library made for alpha chains; its abundance is not meaningful. V is TRBV21-1 and J is TRBJ1-2; the table names TRBD1, a call not compared with the DNA. TRBV21-1 is an annotated pseudogene. The CDR3 spans 17 residues. As DNA, the CDR3 is TGTGCCAGCAGCAAAGCCCCTATGGGACAGTATTTGAATGGCTACACCTTC. Residues: CASSKAPMGQYLNGYTF.

Judged by abundance, this clonotype is medium-sized (0.01 to 0.1%). For a library built for alpha chains, this beta chain is a stray read; little rests on its size. The chain carries TRBV20-1 and TRBJ1-5; D call uncertain. V was pared by 3 bases and J by 5 bases, with 14 bases between. The CDR3 runs to 14 residues. Germline loops: CDR1 DFQATT, CDR2 SNEGSKA (reference sequence). The CDR3 sequence: CSARESGLDQPQHF. DNA of the CDR3: TGCAGTGCTAGGGAAAGTGGGTTGGATCAGCCCCAGCATTTT.

As to this clonotype: This beta chain is a stray read from a library made for alpha chains; its abundance is not meaningful. This chain joins TRBV20-1 and TRBJ1-2; 8 positions match TRBD1. Germline V gene data show CDR1 as DFQATT and CDR2 as SNEGSKA (reference sequence). The CDR3 runs to 15 residues. J lost 3 bases, V lost 6 bases, and 12 bases had no gene match. The CDR3 bases are TGCAGTGCCCGGGACAGGAGAATTCTGGACTATGGCTACACCTTC. Translating it yields CSARDRRILDYGYTF.

The table lists this clonotype with many counts. Within a library made for alpha chains, this beta chain is off target, and its count is uninformative. This chain uses TRBV7-2 with TRBJ2-7; 13 bases are shared with TRBD2. This CDR3 region has 16 residues. Trimming took 3 bases from V and 2 from J; bases not matched to a gene: 4. Germline V CDR1 and CDR2: SGHTA, FQGNSA. The CDR3 loop is CASSFLLAGGTYEQYF. The CDR3 DNA sequence: TGTGCCAGCAGCTTCCTACTAGCGGGGGGGACCTACGAGCAGTACTTC.

This clonotype is medium-sized (0.01 to 0.1%) in the sample. This beta chain is a stray read from a library made for alpha chains; its abundance is not meaningful. This rearrangement joins TRBV4-3 to TRBJ2-1; 8 bases agree with TRBD2. The germline gives CDR1 LGHNA, CDR2 YSLEER. The CDR3 is 18 amino acids. V trimming: 0 bases; J trimming: 0 bases; junction bases outside the gene matches: 7. Here the CDR3 reads CASSQDWVAGGSYNEQFF. The CDR3 DNA sequence: TGCGCCAGCAGCCAAGATTGGGTTGCGGGGGGCTCCTACAATGAGCAGTTCTTC.

This clonotype is labeled medium-sized. Because this beta chain is a stray read in a library intended to capture alpha chains, its abundance should not be given much weight. The V gene is TRBV6-2 or TRBV6-3, the J gene TRBJ2-1, with 10 bases matching TRBD2. Germline V lookup: CDR1 MNHEY, CDR2 SVGEGT. There are 15 residues in the CDR3. The V segment lost 6 bases and the J segment 5 bases; nucleotides outside the gene matches: 7. The CDR3 loop is CASSHGTSAHNEQFF. DNA for the CDR3: TGTGCCAGCAGCCACGGGACTAGCGCACACAATGAGCAGTTCTTC.

By share, this clonotype counts as medium-sized. This beta chain came through as a stray read in a library set up for alpha chains, and its size says little. The CDR3 here is CASMLTSGGADTQYF. The CDR3 coding sequence is TGTGCCAGCATGCTAACTAGCGGGGGGGCAGATACGCAGTATTTT. The rearrangement joins TRBV2 to TRBJ2-3, with 13 bases that match TRBD2. Germline-derived CDR1 and CDR2 are SNHLY and FYNNEI. The CDR3 consists of 15 residues. With V trimmed by 7 bases and J by 4 bases, 5 bases remained unmatched.

This clonotype is medium-sized. As an off-target read in a library built for alpha chains, this beta chain has a frequency of little significance. This chain uses TRBV7-2 with TRBJ1-1; weak D call: TRBD1 (6 bases). CDR3 length: 14 amino acids. The V gene's germline CDR1 is SGHTA and CDR2 FQGNSA. Trimming shortened V by 4 bases and J by 2 bases, and 11 bases separated the two germline ends. CDR3 coding DNA: TGTGCCAGCAGCTCGGTGGGGGCTAACACTGAAGCTTTCTTT. Encoded protein: CASSSVGANTEAFF.

Within the sample, this clonotype is medium-sized (0.01 to 0.1%). This beta chain is a stray read from a library made for alpha chains; its abundance is not meaningful. V usage is TRBV29-1 and J usage is TRBJ2-1, with 9 bases matching TRBD1. This CDR3 has 14 residues. The V gene end was trimmed by 7 bases and the J gene end by 5 bases; junction bases not matched to a gene: 9. Per the germline V gene, CDR1 is SQVTM and CDR2 is ANQGSEA. The CDR3 DNA reads as TGCAGCGGCATGACAGGGGGGAGGAACAATGAGCAGTTCTTC. Translating gives CSGMTGGRNNEQFF.

In regard to this clonotype: Since the library was made to target alpha chains, this beta chain is a stray read and its abundance is not meaningful. The V call is TRBV15, the J call TRBJ2-1, with 7 bases lining up with TRBD1. The V gene end was trimmed by 5 bases and the J gene end by 8 bases; junction bases not matched to a gene: 9. Germline V lookup: CDR1 LNHNV, CDR2 YYDKDF (reference sequence). This CDR3 has 14 amino acids. The CDR3 DNA sequence: TGTGCCACCAGCCAAGGACAGGTTCGGGATGAGCAGTTCTTC. It specifies CATSQGQVRDEQFF.

There are many counts of this clonotype. This beta chain lies outside the target of a library built for alpha chains; its clone size means little. The genes are TRBV2 and TRBJ2-3; 9 nucleotides align to TRBD2. The CDR3 consists of 16 residues. Germline V CDR1 and CDR2: SNHLY, FYNNEI. V trimming: 6 bases; J trimming: 2 bases; junction bases outside the gene matches: 9. The CDR3 is CASSETSGLLTDTQYF. In nucleotides, the CDR3 is TGTGCCAGCAGCGAGACTAGCGGACTACTCACAGATACGCAGTATTTT.

With regard to this clonotype: This beta chain is off target for a library built for alpha chains, so its abundance means little. For the CDR3, the DNA is TGTGCCAGTAGGACCGGGGCCCTTGGGCAGTTCTTC. This sequence encodes CASRTGALGQFF. The chain carries TRBV19 and TRBJ2-1; possibly TRBD1 or TRBD2 for D (5 bases each). V dropped 6 bases and J dropped 12 bases, with 15 bases sitting between them. The CDR3 totals 12 residues. Germline CDR1 is LNHDA and CDR2 is SQIVND (reference sequence).

This clonotype was seen at least ten times. Being off target in a library aimed at alpha chains, this beta chain has a size of little meaning. V gene TRBV9 combines with J gene TRBJ2-5; 11 nucleotides line up with TRBD2. The CDR3 loop spans 15 amino acids. Germline lookup yields CDR1 SGDLS and CDR2 YYNGEE. V shed 1 base and J 1 base; nucleotides not matched to a gene: 0. This chain's CDR3 is CASSVTSGSQETQYF. The CDR3 coding sequence is TGTGCCAGCAGCGTAACTAGCGGGAGCCAAGAGACCCAGTACTTC.

This clonotype was counted many times. The library was designed around alpha chains, so this beta chain is a stray read whose abundance carries little weight. The genes are TRBV3-1 and TRBJ1-1, with a tentative D call TRBD1 (5 bases). The CDR3 covers 15 residues. The V gene's germline CDR1 is LGHDT and CDR2 YNNKEL (reference sequence). Trimming stripped 1 base from V and 5 bases from J, with 14 bases between. The CDR3 nucleotides read TGTGCCAGCAGCCAAGGGGTAGGGGTGGGAACTGAAGCTTTCTTT. The encoded protein is CASSQGVGVGTEAFF.

Points on this clonotype: As an off-target read in a library built for alpha chains, this beta chain has a frequency of little significance. The J gene is TRBJ2-7, the V gene TRBV9, with 11 positions matching TRBD1. V shed 4 bases and J 2 bases; nucleotides not matched to a gene: 5. CDR1 is SGDLS, CDR2 YYNGEE, per germline. This CDR3 has 15 amino acids. The CDR3: CASSPQGQGAYEQYF. In DNA, the CDR3 is TGTGCCAGCAGCCCTCAGGGACAGGGGGCCTACGAGCAGTACTTC.

By share, this clonotype counts as medium-sized. The library was prepared for alpha chains; this beta chain is a stray read, so its frequency means little. V usage is TRBV12-2 and J usage is TRBJ2-5; the table's D call of TRBD1 was not tested on the DNA. TRBV12-2 is flagged as a pseudogene. This CDR3 is built from 16 residues. In nucleotides, the CDR3 is TGTGCAAGTCGCCAGAAAGTCCAGGGGACGAAAGAGACCCAGTACTTC. Its translation: CASRQKVQGTKETQYF.

By share of the sample, this clonotype is medium-sized. Since the library was made to target alpha chains, this beta chain is a stray read and its abundance is not meaningful. J is TRBJ2-3 and V is TRBV12-3 or TRBV12-4, with D perhaps matching TRBD2 (5 bases). Trimming shortened V by 2 bases and J by 6 bases, and 12 bases separated the two germline ends. This CDR3 contains 14 residues. DNA for the CDR3: TGTGCCAGCAGTTTAATGCTAGCTAGCGATACGCAGTATTTT. Residues: CASSLMLASDTQYF.

Relative to its sample, this clonotype is medium-sized. Because this beta chain is a stray read in a library intended to capture alpha chains, its abundance should not be given much weight. The chain joins TRBV3-1 to TRBJ1-6; TRBD1 aligns across 10 bases. The CDR3 has 17 residues. J was trimmed by 8 bases and V by 1 base; bases with no gene match: 8. In germline, CDR1 is LGHDT, CDR2 YNNKEL (reference sequence). The CDR3 is CASSQGGTGEQYSPLHF. The DNA for the CDR3 is TGTGCCAGCAGCCAAGGAGGGACAGGGGAACAGTATTCACCCCTCCACTTT.

There are many counts of this clonotype. This beta chain is an unintended read in a library built for alpha chains; its size means little. V usage is TRBV7-8 and J usage is TRBJ2-1, with a weak D call TRBD2 (6 bases). Germline V gene lookup returns CDR1 SGHVS and CDR2 FQNEAQ. The CDR3 covers 14 residues. Trimming left V 3 bases short and J 9 bases short, with 15 bases between. CDR3: CASSLPGEFSEQFF. DNA of the CDR3: TGTGCCAGCAGCTTGCCGGGAGAGTTTAGTGAGCAGTTCTTC.

As to this clonotype: The size of this beta chain means little, since it is a stray read in a library made for alpha chains. CDR3 residues: CASRRTSGSGEQFF. CDR3 DNA sequence: TGTGCCAGCAGGAGGACTAGCGGGAGCGGTGAGCAGTTCTTC. The chain recombines TRBV2 with TRBJ2-1; 13 bases line up with TRBD2. The CDR3 totals 14 residues. Germline assignment: CDR1 SNHLY and CDR2 FYNNEI. Unmatched junction bases numbered 5, after V lost 6 bases and J lost 9 bases.

Judged by abundance, this clonotype is medium-sized. Within a library made for alpha chains, this beta chain is off target, and its count is uninformative. The CDR3 reads CASSLVASGNEQFF. CDR3 nucleotides: TGTGCCAGCAGCTTAGTGGCTAGCGGCAATGAGCAGTTCTTC. The chain links TRBV7-2 to TRBJ2-1; 7 bases align to TRBD2. This CDR3 has 14 amino acids. Germline V gives CDR1 SGHTA, CDR2 FQGNSA. Trimming removed 1 base from V and 6 bases from J; junction bases left unmatched: 3.

This clonotype came up many times. This beta chain is off target for a library built for alpha chains, so its abundance means little. The chain is built from TRBV7-2 and TRBJ1-5; 10 bases are a match to TRBD1. This CDR3 is built from 14 residues. CDR1 is SGHTA and CDR2 is FQGNSA in the germline V gene. The junction had 4 bases not matched to a gene; V was cut back by 5 bases and J by 6 bases. CDR3 loop: CASSMGQGSQPQHF. Written as DNA, the CDR3 is TGTGCCAGCAGCATGGGACAGGGGAGTCAGCCCCAGCATTTT.

Sample share makes this clonotype medium-sized. Since the library was made to target alpha chains, this beta chain is a stray read and its abundance is not meaningful. The chain recombines TRBV6-2 or TRBV6-3 with TRBJ2-1; possible D gene TRBD2, 5 bases. V dropped 10 bases and J dropped 7 bases, with 14 bases sitting between them. Germline values: CDR1 MNHEY, CDR2 SVGEGT. CDR3 length: 12 amino acids. CDR3 amino acids: CATAGRGNEQFF. As DNA, the CDR3 is TGTGCCACCGCCGGACGCGGGAATGAGCAGTTCTTC.